The following is a TCR beta chain sequence with its context. Its antigen is currently unknown. The source of the sample is a study of Ad26.COV2.S vaccination and SARS-CoV-2 variants. Notes on the study in general: The TCR breadth and depth analyses may have understated or missed part of the total T cell responses. Non-spike TCR breadth was similar in vaccine and placebo recipients.

Clones were read by immunoSEQ multiplex PCR, and TCRdb kept only the in-frame ones, dropping some. The data hold some 350,000 clones, with approximately 84% observed a single time. The V gene's germline CDR1 is KGHSH and CDR2 LQKENI. Losses at the gene ends were 4 bases for V and 1 base for J; bases not matched to a gene: 10. This CDR3 contains 16 residues. The treatment: around 19 received Ad26.COV2.S at low or high dose, single or two shots; about five received placebo; per-sample allocation not given. Day 63 following the first vaccine or placebo injection was when the samples were taken. The sample consisted of peripheral blood, taken in a trial of Ad26.COV2.S vaccine versus placebo. The V and J genes are TRBV18 and TRBJ2-7; 7 bases line up with TRBD1. This clonotype was sampled from a person aged 18-65 years who received the Ad26.COV2.S COVID-19 vaccine or a placebo. DNA of the CDR3: TGTGCCAGCTCACGGCAGATGATACAGGGGTCCTACGAGCAGTACTTC. This codes for CASSRQMIQGSYEQYF.